These 32 T cell receptor beta chains originate from one sample sequenced in a study of blood T cell repertoires in COVID-19. Profiling relied on immunoSEQ multiplex PCR, and the TCRdb table lists in-frame clones only, not all of them. The table shows about 140,000 clones, with 84% occurring only once. Specimen: PBMCs or T cells enriched from blood (not recorded which). The receptor source for this set is a woman aged 45-59 years with acute COVID-19.

The chain recombines TRBV7-3 with TRBJ2-3; a possible D gene is TRBD1 (5 bases). The CDR3 has 14 residues. Between the trimmed V and J ends, which lost 5 bases and 2 bases, there was a span of 11 bases. The germline CDR1 and CDR2 sequences are SGHTA and FQGTGA. DNA of the CDR3: TGTGCCAGCAGCGCCGGACAACTCACAGATACGCAGTATTTT. Amino acid sequence: CASSAGQLTDTQYF.

The V gene is TRBV5-4, the J gene TRBJ1-4; TRBD1 aligns across 10 bases. CDR1 and CDR2 from the germline V gene are SGHNT and YYREEE (reference sequence). The CDR3 has 16 residues. V was pared by 4 bases and J by 6 bases, with 9 bases of the junction left unmatched. CDR3: CASSNTFGTGDEKLFF. The CDR3 nucleotides are TGTGCCAGCAGCAACACTTTCGGGACAGGGGATGAAAAACTGTTTTTT. Full variable domain (remainder filled in from reference TRBV5-4 and TRBJ1-4): ETGVTQSPTHLIKTRGQQVTLRCSSQSGHNTVSWYQQALGQGPQFIFQYYREEENGRGNFPPRFSGLQFPNYSSELNVNALELDDSALYLCASSNTFGTGDEKLFFGSGTQLSVL.

V and J are TRBV7-2 and TRBJ2-1, with TRBD2 as a possible D gene (6 bases). With 3 bases removed from V and 4 bases from J, the gap between germline ends came to 13 bases. The CDR3 is 15 amino acids. Germline V CDR1 and CDR2: SGHTA, FQGNSA. The CDR3 region is CASSFRAGGYNEQFF. CDR3 DNA sequence: TGTGCCAGCAGCTTCCGAGCAGGAGGGTACAATGAGCAGTTCTTC.

The J gene is TRBJ2-1, the V gene TRBV27; 14 bases align to TRBD2. The CDR3 consists of 15 residues. CDR1 MNHEY and CDR2 SMNVEV come from the germline V gene (reference sequence). V trimming: 5 bases; J trimming: 10 bases; junction bases outside the gene matches: 7. Here the CDR3 reads CASSMGLAGAGEQFF. The CDR3 DNA reads TGTGCCAGCAGTATGGGACTAGCGGGAGCTGGAGAGCAGTTCTTC.

The rearrangement links TRBV27 to TRBJ1-5, with D maybe TRBD1 (5 bases). Per the germline V gene, CDR1 is MNHEY and CDR2 is SMNVEV (reference sequence). The CDR3 is 15 amino acids. V was cut by 3 bases and J by 3 bases, with 12 bases left in between. CDR3 nucleotide sequence: TGTGCCAGCAGTTTTACCCGACAGATCAATCAGCCCCAGCATTTT. Translated, it gives CASSFTRQINQPQHF.

The chain combines TRBV7-3 with TRBJ2-2, with D possibly TRBD2 on 6 matching bases. The CDR3 covers 15 residues. The germline V and J ends were trimmed by 5 bases and 6 bases, with 16 bases remaining between them. The V gene's germline CDR1 is SGHTA and CDR2 FQGTGA. The CDR3 DNA is TGTGCCAGCAGCCCCAGGGACTTTCTATCCGGGGAGCTGTTTTTT. Amino acid sequence: CASSPRDFLSGELFF.

The rearrangement links TRBV5-1 to TRBJ1-2, with 10 bases matching TRBD1. This CDR3 is built from 19 residues. J lost 4 bases, V lost 0 bases, and 15 bases had no gene match. Germline V gene lookup returns CDR1 SGHRS and CDR2 YFSETQ. In DNA, the CDR3 is TGCGCCAGCAGCTTGGAAGCGAGGTCGGGACAGGGGTTTGGCTATGGCTACACCTTC. Encoded protein: CASSLEARSGQGFGYGYTF.

V usage is TRBV30 and J usage is TRBJ2-2; D is unresolved. Trimming shortened V by 1 base and J by 2 bases, and 5 bases separated the two germline ends. The germline V gene has CDR1 GTSNPN and CDR2 SVGIG (reference sequence). The CDR3 covers 13 residues. The CDR3 loop reads CAWSGQNTGELFF. The CDR3 DNA follows: TGTGCCTGGAGTGGACAAAACACCGGGGAGCTGTTTTTT.

V is TRBV30 and J is TRBJ2-2; D is possibly TRBD2 (5 bases). Germline values: CDR1 GTSNPN, CDR2 SVGIG (reference sequence). V was pared by 0 bases and J by 2 bases, with 7 bases between. This CDR3 is built from 14 residues. The CDR3 DNA reads TGTGCCTGGAGTGTACGACTAAACACCGGGGAGCTGTTTTTT. As protein: CAWSVRLNTGELFF.

The chain is built from TRBV5-4 and TRBJ2-1; TRBD2 matches 7 bases. CDR1 SGHNT and CDR2 YYREEE come from the germline V gene (reference sequence). The CDR3 is 15 residues long. The V and J ends lost 2 bases and 6 bases, in that order; junction bases with no gene match: 8. Written as DNA, the CDR3 is TGTGCCAGCAGCTTCCTAGCGGCGGTGGGCAATGAGCAGTTCTTC. This encodes CASSFLAAVGNEQFF.

J is TRBJ2-1 and V is TRBV2; unclear D gene. The CDR3 has 15 residues. Deletions cut 4 bases from V and 0 bases from J, with 10 bases between. Germline lookup yields CDR1 SNHLY and CDR2 FYNNEI. As DNA, the CDR3 is TGTGCCAGCAGTGTGAGCCACAGCTCCTACAATGAGCAGTTCTTC. It specifies CASSVSHSSYNEQFF.

The V and J genes are TRBV6-5 and TRBJ1-5; 9 bases are shared with TRBD1. CDR3 length: 14 amino acids. V gave up 6 bases and J gave up 5 bases; unmatched junction bases: 5. Per germline, CDR1 MNHEY and CDR2 SVGAGI. In nucleotides, the CDR3 is TGTGCCAGCAGCGGGACAGGGAAATATCAGCCCCAGCATTTT. It translates to CASSGTGKYQPQHF.

The chain is built from TRBV7-8 and TRBJ1-4; 7 nucleotides line up with TRBD1. CDR3 length: 14 amino acids. CDR1 and CDR2 from the germline V gene are SGHVS and FQNEAQ. The V segment lost 3 bases and the J segment 4 bases; nucleotides outside the gene matches: 2. The CDR3: CASSLDRSNEKLFF. CDR3 nucleotides: TGTGCCAGCAGCTTGGACAGGAGTAATGAAAAACTGTTTTTT. Full variable domain (remainder filled in from reference TRBV7-8 and TRBJ1-4): GAGVSQSPRYKVAKRGQDVALRCDPISGHVSLFWYQQALGQGPEFLTYFQNEAQLDKSGLPSDRFFAERPEGSVSTLKIQRTQQEDSAVYLCASSLDRSNEKLFFGSGTQLSVL.

The V and J genes are TRBV19 and TRBJ2-3; 11 bases agree with TRBD1. The CDR3 totals 16 residues. The trim removed 7 bases at V and 3 bases at J, leaving 9 bases unmatched. Per germline, CDR1 LNHDA and CDR2 SQIVND (reference sequence). The CDR3 DNA sequence: TGTGCCAGTACCTCAGGGACAGGGGGGATTACAGATACGCAGTATTTT. It is translated as CASTSGTGGITDTQYF.

The chain employs TRBV19 and TRBJ2-7; perhaps TRBD1 as D (5 bases). The CDR3 consists of 14 residues. CDR1 and CDR2 from the germline V gene are LNHDA and SQIVND (reference sequence). The V end lost 2 bases, the J end lost 3 bases, and 11 bases lay between the germline ends. CDR3 amino acids: CASSIRTRSYEQYF. The CDR3 DNA reads as TGTGCCAGTAGTATAAGGACACGGAGCTACGAGCAGTACTTC.

This chain connects TRBV9 to TRBJ1-1, with D hard to call. Germline CDR1 and CDR2: SGDLS and YYNGEE. Trimming cost V 0 bases and J 0 bases, with 3 bases left between them. The CDR3 totals 13 residues. CDR3 sequence reads: CASSVELNTEAFF. Here the CDR3 DNA reads TGTGCCAGCAGCGTAGAGCTGAACACTGAAGCTTTCTTT.

The chain uses TRBV7-8 and TRBJ2-3, with a tentative D call TRBD2 (6 bases). CDR1 is SGHVS and CDR2 is FQNEAQ in the germline V gene. Trimming took off 5 bases at V and 0 bases at J, with 15 bases between the two ends. The CDR3 is 16 amino acids. CDR3 in amino acids: CASSPMAGWSTDTQYF. CDR3 nucleotide sequence: TGTGCCAGCAGCCCAATGGCGGGATGGAGCACAGATACGCAGTATTTT.

The V call is TRBV11-2, the J call TRBJ2-1; tentatively, D is TRBD2 (6 bases). The V end was cut by 4 bases, the J end by 6 bases, with 19 bases between. CDR1 is SGHAT, CDR2 FQNNGV, per germline. The CDR3 runs to 16 residues. The chain's CDR3 is CASSSTPGLQTNEQFF. The DNA for the CDR3 is TGTGCCAGCAGCTCCACTCCGGGACTTCAAACCAATGAGCAGTTCTTC.

The chain joins TRBV10-3 to TRBJ2-7; a weak D match, TRBD2 (7 bases). V gave up 4 bases and J gave up 5 bases, with 15 bases separating them. Germline V lookup: CDR1 ENHRY, CDR2 SYGVKD. The CDR3 runs to 14 residues. CDR3 bases: TGTGCCATCAGTGCTCGGGGGGCGCGGGACGAGCAGTACTTC. Amino acid sequence: CAISARGARDEQYF.

The chain employs TRBV5-1 and TRBJ2-7, with 10 bases lining up with TRBD2. V lost 1 base and J lost 7; bases outside the gene matches: 8. CDR3 length: 15 residues. CDR1 and CDR2 (germline): SGHRS, YFSETQ. In DNA form, the CDR3 reads TGCGCCAGCAGCTTGTGGCTAGCGGGGGTCAGGGAGCAGTACTTC. Its translation is CASSLWLAGVREQYF.

This clone has only one observation. The CDR3 sequence: CASSSAFLDGYTF. CDR3 coding DNA: TGTGCCAGCAGTTCGGCTTTTCTAGATGGCTACACCTTC. V and J are TRBV12-3 or TRBV12-4 and TRBJ1-2; the D is unclear. This CDR3 is built from 13 residues. V was pared by 4 bases and J by 6 bases, with 12 bases between.

V usage is TRBV7-9 and J usage is TRBJ2-7, with D unclear. V gave up 5 bases and J gave up 4 bases, with 6 bases separating them. The CDR3 is made up of 11 amino acids. The germline V gene encodes CDR1 SEHNR and CDR2 FQNEAQ (reference sequence). CDR3 loop: CASSLTYEQYF. CDR3 DNA sequence: TGTGCCAGCAGCCTAACGTACGAGCAGTACTTC.

This clone was detected only a few times. The chain uses TRBV6-1 and TRBJ1-5; weak D call: TRBD1 (6 bases). Germline V gives CDR1 MNHNS, CDR2 SASEGT. Trimming took 4 bases from V and 3 from J, leaving 25 bases between them. The length of the CDR3 is 19 residues. The CDR3 DNA reads as TGTGCCAGCAGTGGGGGGGGCAGGAACAACGCGATAATCAATCAGCCCCAGCATTTT. This encodes CASSGGGRNNAIINQPQHF.

The V call is TRBV21-1, the J call TRBJ2-1; the table's D gene call, TRBD2, was not cross checked with the DNA. TRBV21-1 is noted as a pseudogene. The CDR3 sequence is 15 residues long. The CDR3 spells CASMASGTSYNEQFF. The CDR3 DNA is TGTGCCAGCATGGCTAGCGGGACCTCCTACAATGAGCAGTTCTTC.

CDR3 DNA: TGTGCCAGCAGCCTGGGACAATTCTCCTACGAGCAGTACTTC. This codes for CASSLGQFSYEQYF. The genes are TRBV9 and TRBJ2-7; tentative D call: TRBD1 (6 bases). Trimming removed 4 bases from V and 0 bases from J, with 11 bases in between. The CDR3 consists of 14 residues. Germline CDR1 and CDR2: SGDLS and YYNGEE.

There are a few counts of this clone. CDR3 nucleotides: TGTGCCAGCAGCCGCCGGGACAGGGGAACTGAAGCTTTCTTT. It is translated as CASSRRDRGTEAFF. The V call is TRBV27, the J call TRBJ1-1, with TRBD1 matching 10 bases. The CDR3 covers 14 residues. CDR1 MNHEY and CDR2 SMNVEV come from the germline V gene (reference sequence). With V trimmed by 6 bases and J by 5 bases, 6 bases remained unmatched.

The rearrangement uses TRBV11-3 and TRBJ1-1; perhaps TRBD1 as D (5 bases). Trimming removed 6 bases at V and 4 bases at J, with 12 bases between. The CDR3 runs 13 residues. Per the germline V gene, CDR1 is SGHNT and CDR2 is YENEEA. The CDR3 nucleotides are TGTGCCAGCAGAGCCCCCGGGGGCACTGAAGCTTTCTTT. This translates into CASRAPGGTEAFF.

This sequence joins TRBV19 and TRBJ2-7; TRBD1 agrees at 10 bases. This CDR3 is built from 15 residues. Trimming took 1 base from V and 7 from J; bases not matched to a gene: 7. CDR1 is LNHDA and CDR2 is SQIVND in the germline V gene (reference sequence). In DNA form, the CDR3 reads TGTGCCAGTAGTATAGTCGGGACAGGGGCCTGGGAGCAGTACTTC. Amino acids: CASSIVGTGAWEQYF.

Only a few counts were recorded for this clone. This chain uses TRBV28 with TRBJ1-3; 7 nucleotides line up with TRBD1. The ends lost 6 bases at V and 0 bases at J; junction bases unmatched: 8. The V gene's germline CDR1 is MDHEN and CDR2 SYDVKM. CDR3 length: 16 amino acids. The CDR3 spells CASRTTGQTSGNTIYF. The CDR3 DNA sequence: TGTGCCAGCAGAACTACGGGACAGACCTCTGGAAACACCATATATTTT.

The rearrangement links TRBV5-8 to TRBJ1-5; 8 bases map to TRBD1. The V gene end was trimmed by 0 bases and the J gene end by 0 bases; junction bases not matched to a gene: 5. Germline V gene data show CDR1 as SGHTS and CDR2 as YDEGEE. CDR3 length: 17 amino acids. DNA of the CDR3: TGTGCCAGCAGCTTGGACAGGGGGTCCCTTAGCAATCAGCCCCAGCATTTT. Translating gives CASSLDRGSLSNQPQHF.

This clone was counted between two and nine times. The chain uses TRBV24-1 and TRBJ1-2; no clear D gene. With 4 bases removed from V and 5 bases from J, the gap between germline ends came to 10 bases. Looked up from germline, CDR1 is KGHDR and CDR2 is SFDVKD. The CDR3 is made up of 13 amino acids. The CDR3 DNA reads TGTGCCACCAGTGAGGCAGGTTGGTATGGCTACACCTTC. It translates to CATSEAGWYGYTF.

Worth noting for this clone: A much larger clone lies a single base off, so this may be a read error. The J gene is TRBJ1-1, the V gene TRBV27; 11 positions match TRBD1. The CDR3 loop spans 14 amino acids. The germline V gene encodes CDR1 MNHEY and CDR2 SMNVEV (reference sequence). V shed 2 bases and J 4 bases; nucleotides not matched to a gene: 0. In nucleotides, the CDR3 is TGTGCCAGCAGTTTAGGGACAGGGGGCACTGAAGCTTTCTTT. Translated: CASSLGTGGTEAFF.